Described below is a single T cell receptor (beta chain) sequence and its context. Its antigen remains undetermined. Base qualities are missing; no much larger clone stands one base away. Ficoll-Paque density gradient centrifugation was the method used to isolate PBMCs. The data stem from a study of T-cell memory formation after mild COVID-19 (dated by TCRdb to 2020 to 2022). For the study in its entirety: TCR sequence clusters from the two donors were largely donor specific. In a couple of donors, T-cell clones that expanded and contracted after mild COVID-19 were tracked by sequencing TCRalpha and TCRbeta repertoires over time. Two young, previously healthy adult volunteers made up the cohort, one male and one female. The study at large found these results: The second-wave clones that peaked on day 37 were not confirmed to be SARS-CoV-2 specific. Clones contracting from day 15 to 85 had balanced CD4/CD8 phenotypes, while a second wave expanding from day 15 to 37 was biased towards CD4+. Contracting CD4+ clones were located mainly in the CM and EM memory subsets, whereas CD8+ clones were found to be enriched in EMRA. Some responding clones were found in pre-infection memory, which suggests that pre-existing cross-reactive memory T cells took part in the SARS-CoV-2 response. Only two mild cases were covered in the study, and larger cohorts including severe cases with pre-infection samples were considered necessary.

TCRdb records Illumina NovaSeq 6000 as the sequencer. cDNA libraries for TCRalpha and TCRbeta were prepared by 5'RACE using constant-segment primers, with sample barcodes and unique molecular identifiers added. Trizol reagent was used to extract RNA from every sample. The libraries were amplified in two PCR steps, and the second step added a second sample barcode and Illumina TruSeq adapters. Sequencing of libraries was performed on an Illumina NovaSeq with 2 x 150 bp paired-end reads. From the authors' description of their analysis: With migec v1.2.7, reads were demultiplexed and then collapsed into UMI-guided consensus sequences. Using mixcr v2.1.11, UMI consensuses were aligned to TRA and TRB V and J templates and then assembled into clonotypes. A clonotype was counted as expanded or contracted only when both edgeR and NoisET called the clonotype significant, with the noise models trained on biological replicates. For edgeR calls, the thresholds were a false discovery rate-adjusted p below 0.01 and a log2 fold-change of 1. As an exploratory analysis of dynamics, max-normalized trajectories of the 1000 most abundant clonotypes were examined by PCA with hierarchical clustering. The CD4 or CD8 phenotype of responding clones was assigned using the separately sequenced CD4+ and CD8+ repertoires. Using fastp trimming at Q25 and MiXCR clonotype assembly, TCRdb reanalyzed the public sequencing data and kept in-frame beta chains. Every entry covers one CDR3 protein and lists the most common genes and DNA from its rows. The V and J calls follow TCRdb's processing rather than the paper's. In this sample the table shows approximately 430,000 distinct CDR3 sequences, about 22% of which occur a single time. Jointly, the top ten make up about an eighth of the sample.

The CDR3 starts with the cysteine, ends with the phenylalanine, and has 14 residues. Of the read, only the CDR3 DNA is kept; its 42 bases are in frame from base 1. The germline V gene specifies KGHDR as CDR1 and SFDVKD as CDR2. Trimming accounts for 1 base at V and 6 bases at J, while the number of junction bases matched to no gene is 4. The sequence came from an adult woman who had mild COVID-19 (a few samples of this study predate the infection). The sample titles of this study are shuffled in the database, so cell type and time point are left out; the donor was told from shared clones. This chain is built from TRBV24-1 and TRBJ2-7; 8 bases in the junction line up with TRBD1. What was sequenced was PBMCs or a T cell subset sorted from them (not recorded which). The DNA sequence reads TGTGCCACCAGTGATTTTGGACAGGGCCCCGAGCAGTACTTC. This sequence encodes CATSDFGQGPEQYF.